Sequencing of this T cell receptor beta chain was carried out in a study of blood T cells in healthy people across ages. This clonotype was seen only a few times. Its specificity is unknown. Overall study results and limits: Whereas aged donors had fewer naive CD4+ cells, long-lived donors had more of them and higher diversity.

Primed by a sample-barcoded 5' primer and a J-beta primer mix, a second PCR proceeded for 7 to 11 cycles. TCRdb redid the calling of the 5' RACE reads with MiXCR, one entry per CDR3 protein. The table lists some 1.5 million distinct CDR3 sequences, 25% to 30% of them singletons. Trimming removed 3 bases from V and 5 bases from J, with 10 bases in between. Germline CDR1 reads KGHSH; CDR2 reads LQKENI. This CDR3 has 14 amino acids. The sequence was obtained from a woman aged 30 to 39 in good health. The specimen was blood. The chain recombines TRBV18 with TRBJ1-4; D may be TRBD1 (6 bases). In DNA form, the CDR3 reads TGTGCCAGCTCACCGGACAGTCAGAATGAAAAACTGTTTTTT. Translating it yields CASSPDSQNEKLFF.